This entry is about one T cell receptor (beta chain). The antigen is undetermined. CDR3 length equals 13 residues. Germline V lookup: CDR1 SGHAT, CDR2 FQNNGV. V lost 4 bases to trimming and J lost 4 bases, with 11 bases between them. These data are taken from a study of immune evolution from preneoplasia to lung adenocarcinoma. Study observations and caveats: Top clone frequencies peaked in normal lung, apparently declining through invasive adenocarcinoma.

This table comes from immunoSEQ multiplex PCR, and its TCRdb copy is limited to in-frame clones, with some not included. The top ten clones hold roughly 3% of a sample with roughly 9,900 clones, roughly 82% of them seen once. Between the mid-2010s and the late 2010s, patients underwent resection in Japan or China. The chain recombines TRBV11-2 with TRBJ2-7; possibly TRBD1 or TRBD2 for D (5 bases each). Sequencing used FFPE minimally invasive lung adenocarcinoma tissue. The clonotype originates from a person aged 65-85 years with lung adenocarcinoma. In DNA, the CDR3 is TGTGCCAGCAGCTCGCAATGGGGGTACGAGCAGTACTTC. This sequence encodes CASSSQWGYEQYF. The entire variable domain, with the rest obtained from reference TRBV11-2 and TRBJ2-7, is as follows: EAGVAQSPRYKIIEKRQSVAFWCNPISGHATLYWYQQILGQGPKLLIQFQNNGVVDDSQLPKDRFSAERLKGVDSTLKIQPAKLEDSAVYLCASSSQWGYEQYFGPGTRLTVT.